This TCR beta chain stems from a study of T cell repertoires in cytomegalovirus infection. Trimming shortened V by 4 bases and J by 5 bases, and 8 bases separated the two germline ends. CDR3 length: 12 residues. Germline V gene lookup returns CDR1 SGHTA and CDR2 FQGNSA. TCRdb re-analysed the reads in MiXCR, keeping a single row per CDR3 protein. The repertoire consists of 150,000 to 200,000 distinct CDR3 sequences, with roughly 27% occurring once and the leading ten covering approximately 30%. The genes are TRBV7-2 and TRBJ1-1, with D hard to call. The sample consisted of PBMCs. The sequence was obtained from a human donor in good health (CMV status not recorded). Some clones in this sample may be carry-over from other donors' samples. The CDR3 DNA follows: TGTGCCAGCAGCTCCCCACAGACTGAAGCTTTCTTT. The encoded protein is CASSSPQTEAFF. The whole variable domain, remainder taken from reference TRBV7-2 and TRBJ1-1, is GAGVSQSPSNKVTEKGKDVELRCDPISGHTALYWYRQSLGQGLEFLIYFQGNSAPDKSGLPSDRFSAERTGGSVSTLTIQRTQQEDSAVYLCASSSPQTEAFFGQGTRLTVV.